The clone carrying this T cell receptor beta chain was counted a few times. From the 5' RACE reads, TCRdb called clonotypes with MiXCR, one entry per CDR3 protein. The table includes 200,000 to 250,000 distinct CDR3 sequences, around 6.6% detected once. This entry is derived from a study of identical twins. The same specimen was also included in a second study, on yellow fever vaccine responses in identical twins.

The sequenced material came from memory (CD45RO+) T cells sorted from blood. This clonotype originated in a woman aged 18 to 35 in good health.

The CDR3 DNA follows: TGTGCCAGCAGTTTAGAAGGATGGAGGGAAACAGATACGCAGTATTTT. Its translation: CASSLEGWRETDTQYF. The V gene is TRBV28, the J gene TRBJ2-3; a possible D gene is TRBD2 (6 bases). Trimming removed 2 bases at V and 3 bases at J, with 15 bases between. CDR1 is MDHEN, CDR2 SYDVKM, per germline. This CDR3 contains 16 residues.